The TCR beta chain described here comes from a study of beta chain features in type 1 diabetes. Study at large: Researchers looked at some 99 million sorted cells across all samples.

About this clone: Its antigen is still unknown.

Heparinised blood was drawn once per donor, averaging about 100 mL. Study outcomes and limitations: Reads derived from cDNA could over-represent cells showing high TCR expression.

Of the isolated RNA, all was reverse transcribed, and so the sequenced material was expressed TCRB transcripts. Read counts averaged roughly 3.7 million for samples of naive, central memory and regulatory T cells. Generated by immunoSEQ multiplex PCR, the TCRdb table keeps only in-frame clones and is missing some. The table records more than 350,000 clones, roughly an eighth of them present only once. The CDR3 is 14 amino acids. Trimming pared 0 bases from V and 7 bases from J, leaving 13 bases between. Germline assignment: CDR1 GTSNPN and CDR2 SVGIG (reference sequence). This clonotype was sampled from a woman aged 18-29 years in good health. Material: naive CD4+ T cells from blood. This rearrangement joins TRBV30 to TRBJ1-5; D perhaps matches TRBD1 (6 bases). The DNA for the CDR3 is TGTGCCTGGAGTGTGGGGGGCAGAGGCCAGCCCCAGCATTTT. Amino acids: CAWSVGGRGQPQHF. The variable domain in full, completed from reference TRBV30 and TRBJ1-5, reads SQTIHQWPATLVQPVGSPLSLECTVEGTSNPNLYWYRQAAGRGLQLLFYSVGIGQISSEVPQNLSASRPQDRQFILSSKKLLLSDSGFYLCAWSVGGRGQPQHFGDGTRLSIL.